This record covers a single TCR beta chain. During active infection, Seattle patients enrolled and were then monitored through disease. The germline CDR1 and CDR2 sequences are SQVTM and ANQGSEA. V gave up 4 bases and J gave up 2 bases; unmatched junction bases: 8. There are 15 residues in the CDR3. Original methodology: Reference gene primers were amplified, and this amplification served to estimate nucleated cell counts. Profiled with immunoSEQ multiplex PCR; TCRdb holds only in-frame clones, not every one. Clone size and the V and J calls come from that table; the DNA yielded D and trimming. This sample has 200,000 to 250,000 clones; 65% to 90% occur once, and the top ten carry 2.4%. This sample was included in a study of blood T cell repertoires in COVID-19. Whole-study context: COVID-19 samples collected from the United States, Italy and Spain covered acute and convalescent phases. Nucleic acid was either cDNA or gDNA, and it came from T cells, B-cell-depleted T cells, or PBMCs.

This clonotype was obtained from a woman in her sixties or seventies with COVID-19, enrolled during active disease. V gene TRBV29-1 combines with J gene TRBJ2-5; the match to TRBD1 covers 9 bases. What was sequenced was peripheral blood. The CDR3 bases are TGCAGCGTTGGGGGGGGACAGGGTTTTCAAGAGACCCAGTACTTC. It specifies CSVGGGQGFQETQYF.